A selection of T cell receptor beta chains follows, all from one sample in a study of T-cell reconstitution after alpha-beta-depleted transplantation in children. TCRdb redid the calling of the PCR reads with MiXCR, one entry per CDR3 protein. Of around 600,000 distinct CDR3 sequences listed, over 9.5% are singletons. The sequences come from PBMCs from the stem cell graft donor, collected from the stem cell graft. Every receptor here comes from a human donor who donated a stem cell graft to a child with acute myeloid leukemia. Both conserved end residues are part of each CDR3. The order of the fields is J gene, D gene, clone size, V gene, CDR3 DNA, CDR3 protein. The D gene is left open where the match is weak. For some rows the clone size is stated as once, few or many, or as a class when expanded; others skip it.

TRBJ1-1,TRBD1,many,TRBV7-9,TGTGCCAGCAGCATAACAGGGGGGAACACTGAAGCTTTCTTT,CASSITGGNTEAFF
TRBJ2-3,TRBD2,-,TRBV11-1,TGTGCCAGCAGCTCGGGACTAGCGGGAGCGGGGCCGCAGTATTTT,CASSSGLAGAGPQYF
TRBJ2-5,TRBD1,-,TRBV29-1,TGCAGCGGGACAGGGGGCGAAGAGACCCAGTACTTC,CSGTGGEETQYF
TRBJ2-1,-,-,TRBV7-2,TGTGCCAGCAGCCCTGTAGTCTCCTACAATGAGCAGTTCTTC,CASSPVVSYNEQFF
TRBJ2-1,TRBD2,many,TRBV7-2,TGTGCCAGCAGCTTAGTTGGGACTAGCGGTCCCTACAATGAGCAGTTCTTC,CASSLVGTSGPYNEQFF
TRBJ2-2,-,many,TRBV10-3,TGTGCCATCAGTGGGGACTCGAACACCGGGGAGCTGTTTTTT,CAISGDSNTGELFF
TRBJ2-1,-,many,TRBV12-3/TRBV12-4,TGTGCCAGCAGCTCCGAACAGGGCCGGCAGTTCTTC,CASSSEQGRQFF
TRBJ2-1,TRBD2,-,TRBV5-1,TGCGCCAGCAGACCCTTCGCGGGAGGGCAGGGCAATGAGCAGTTCTTC,CASRPFAGGQGNEQFF
TRBJ1-2,-,few,TRBV2,TGTGCCAGCAGCTCGACAGCGCCGAGCTATGGCTACACCTTC,CASSSTAPSYGYTF
TRBJ2-6,-,-,TRBV2,TGTGCCAGCAGTGGGGGTGGGGTTTCGGGGGCCAACGTCCTGACTTTC,CASSGGGVSGANVLTF
TRBJ2-3,-,many,TRBV20-1,TGCAGTGCTAGGGGGTCTGGGGGTGCAGATACGCAGTATTTT,CSARGSGGADTQYF
TRBJ2-7,TRBD2,-,TRBV5-5,TGTGCCAGCAGCTGGGGGACTAGCGGAAGGTACGAGCAGTACTTC,CASSWGTSGRYEQYF
TRBJ2-2,-,many,TRBV9,TGTGCCAGCAGCTTTAGAACAGGGATCAGAGTAGGGGAGCTGTTTTTT,CASSFRTGIRVGELFF
TRBJ1-5,-,-,TRBV20-1,TGCAGTGCTAGTGGCTCCGGTCGACAGCCCCAGCATTTT,CSASGSGRQPQHF
TRBJ2-3,TRBD2,many,TRBV28,TGTGCCAGCAGTTTTATGGGGCTAGCGGGAGTAACAGATACGCAGTATTTT,CASSFMGLAGVTDTQYF
TRBJ2-5,TRBD1,once,TRBV20-1,TGCAGTGCTAGCCGCCGACAGGGGGGATCCTCTGAGACCCAGTACTTC,CSASRRQGGSSETQYF
TRBJ2-3,-,few,TRBV19,TGTGCCAGTAGTATAGGGACCTCTCCAGATACGCAGTATTTT,CASSIGTSPDTQYF
TRBJ2-4,TRBD2,few,TRBV6-1,TGTGCCAGCAGTGATACCAGACTAGCGGTAGCCAAAAACATTCAGTACTTC,CASSDTRLAVAKNIQYF
TRBJ1-1,-,once,TRBV20-1,TGCAGTGCCAAGCGCAATTCGGGGCACACTGAAGCTTTCTTT,CSAKRNSGHTEAFF
TRBJ2-7,-,many,TRBV9,TGTGCCAGCAGCGTCACATCTAAGGGGGGATACGAGCAGTACTTC,CASSVTSKGGYEQYF
TRBJ2-1,TRBD2,many,TRBV20-1,TGCAGTGCTAGAGGGCTAGCGGGGGCAAAGGAGCAGTTCTTC,CSARGLAGAKEQFF
TRBJ2-1,TRBD2,-,TRBV27,TGTGCCAGCAGTCCCGGGAGCGGGGGGGGGAACAATGAGCAGTTCTTC,CASSPGSGGGNNEQFF
TRBJ2-2,TRBD1,few,TRBV24-1,TGTGCCACCAGTGCCGCCGGACAGGGGAACACCGGGGAGCTGTTTTTT,CATSAAGQGNTGELFF
TRBJ1-2,-,-,TRBV28,TGTGCCAGCAGTTTTCGGGGGCCGTATGGCTACACCTTC,CASSFRGPYGYTF
TRBJ2-7,-,-,TRBV20-1,TGCAGTGCTACGCCCCCACGCGGCGGCGAGCAGTACTTC,CSATPPRGGEQYF
TRBJ1-5,TRBD1,-,TRBV18,TGTGCCAGCTCACCAACGGGACAGGGTGATCAGCCCCAGCATTTT,CASSPTGQGDQPQHF
TRBJ1-2,-,few,TRBV14,TGTGCCAGCAGCCAAGGCTCCTGGCCCACTAACTATGGCTACACCTTC,CASSQGSWPTNYGYTF
TRBJ2-5,-,-,TRBV11-2,TGTGCCAGCAGCCGATCGGGCGGGATTCAGGAGACCCAGTACTTC,CASSRSGGIQETQYF
TRBJ1-4,-,-,TRBV19,TGTGCCAGCACTTCGTGGGGTCGGTACGCTAATGAAAAACTGTTTTTT,CASTSWGRYANEKLFF
TRBJ2-7,-,many,TRBV7-8,TGTGCCAGCAGCTTAGGTACGACATCCTACGAGCAGTACTTC,CASSLGTTSYEQYF
TRBJ1-5,-,many,TRBV28,TGTGCCAGCAGTCCATGGATGGGAGTTCAGCCCCAGCATTTT,CASSPWMGVQPQHF
TRBJ2-1,-,once,TRBV6-5,TGTGCCAGCAGTTACGGCCCCGGACAGACTCTTAACAATGAGCAGTTCTTC,CASSYGPGQTLNNEQFF
TRBJ2-2,-,-,TRBV20-1,TGCAGTGCTAGAGATGAACGGCGCGGCGGGGAGCTGTTTTTT,CSARDERRGGELFF